This paragraph covers one T cell receptor (beta chain) sequence. The antigen remains undetermined. TCR beta rearrangements were amplified from peripheral blood genomic DNA. The data were taken from a study of T cell repertoires in aging, cancer and after chemotherapy. The study's findings and limits: Across the chemotherapy interval, each cancer cohort showed higher median generation probability, suggesting thymic rebound. Untreated cancer patients had significantly lower blood TCR diversity than age-matched healthy donors.

Trimming at V came to 6 bases and at J to 7 bases, leaving 12 bases not matched to a gene. The CDR3 runs 16 residues. The germline V gene encodes CDR1 MNHEY and CDR2 SVGAGI. Multiplex touch-down PCR with TRB-A/B primers amplified rearranged V-D-J TRB sequences. TCRdb used MiXCR to reprocess the multiplex PCR reads, holding one entry per CDR3 protein. The sample has more than 4,500 distinct CDR3 sequences, roughly 24% seen once. V and J are TRBV6-5 and TRBJ1-5; 10 nucleotides line up with TRBD1. Sequencing was performed on blood. This receptor was taken from a human donor in good health. This CDR3 is CASRQTGTGVGQPQHF. For the CDR3, the DNA is TGTGCCAGCAGGCAAACCGGGACAGGGGTGGGGCAGCCCCAGCATTTT.